The 30 T cell receptor beta chains reported below all come from one sample, sequenced in a study of blood T cell repertoires in COVID-19. Generated by immunoSEQ multiplex PCR, the TCRdb table keeps only in-frame clones and is missing some. This table holds more than 300,000 clones, approximately 90% found once. The sample was PBMCs or T cells enriched from blood (not recorded which). These receptors originate from a woman between 18 and 30 years old who had recovered from COVID-19.

This chain links TRBV7-9 with TRBJ2-7, with D perhaps TRBD2 (5 bases). The CDR3 length is 15 residues. With 0 bases removed from V and 0 bases from J, the gap between germline ends came to 9 bases. CDR1 is SEHNR and CDR2 is FQNEAQ in the germline V gene (reference sequence). The CDR3 region has the DNA TGTGCCAGCAGCTTAGCGCATGGGAGCTCCTACGAGCAGTACTTC. Translated: CASSLAHGSSYEQYF.

The V gene is TRBV2, the J gene TRBJ1-3; 10 positions agree with TRBD1. The J segment lost 0 bases and the V segment lost 3 bases, leaving 11 bases of the junction unmatched. This CDR3 comprises 19 residues. Germline assignment: CDR1 SNHLY and CDR2 FYNNEI. Here the CDR3 reads CASSDVGTGAAVSGNTIYF. As DNA, the CDR3 is TGTGCCAGCAGTGACGTCGGGACAGGGGCGGCAGTCTCTGGAAACACCATATATTTT.

The CDR3 here is CASSLEAGTHNEQFF. Written as DNA, the CDR3 is TGTGCCAGCAGCTTAGAAGCGGGGACTCACAATGAGCAGTTCTTC. The rearrangement joins TRBV7-2 to TRBJ2-1, with 7 bases aligning to TRBD2. The CDR3 covers 15 residues. The ends lost 1 base at V and 5 bases at J; junction bases unmatched: 5. Germline V gene data show CDR1 as SGHTA and CDR2 as FQGNSA.

This chain links TRBV14 with TRBJ2-1; TRBD1 aligns across 7 bases. With V trimmed by 1 base and J by 6 bases, 9 bases remained unmatched. CDR3 size: 16 residues. CDR1 SGHDN and CDR2 FVKESK come from the germline V gene. The CDR3 bases are TGTGCCAGCAGCCAAGTAGGCCAGGGGGTGTTCAATGAGCAGTTCTTC. Translated, it gives CASSQVGQGVFNEQFF.

This clone appeared a single time. CDR3 DNA sequence: TGTGCCAGCAGCCCCTTCACAGGGAGAACTGAAGCTTTCTTT. Protein: CASSPFTGRTEAFF. V is TRBV5-6 and J is TRBJ1-1, with D possibly matching TRBD1 (6 bases). The CDR3 covers 14 residues. The V gene's germline CDR1 is SGHDT and CDR2 YYEEEE. V lost 4 bases and J 5 bases, leaving 15 bases between the germline ends.

The chain employs TRBV7-9 and TRBJ1-1; D ambiguous. V was trimmed by 6 bases and J by 1 base, leaving 12 bases between them. The CDR3 has 14 amino acids. The germline V gene encodes CDR1 SEHNR and CDR2 FQNEAQ (reference sequence). The CDR3, as DNA: TGTGCCAGCAGTCGGGAAGTGGAGAACACTGAAGCTTTCTTT. As protein: CASSREVENTEAFF.

This chain connects TRBV19 to TRBJ2-7; 7 nucleotides line up with TRBD1. The CDR3 runs to 16 residues. Germline values: CDR1 LNHDA, CDR2 SQIVND (reference sequence). Trimming cost V 8 bases and J 6 bases; bases outside gene matches: 19. The CDR3 here is CASRAGTAGRWVEQYF. The DNA of the CDR3 is TGTGCCAGTCGAGCAGGGACAGCCGGGCGGTGGGTCGAGCAGTACTTC.

The rearrangement uses TRBV3-1 (or the pseudogene TRBV3-2) and TRBJ2-7, with a tentative D call TRBD2 (5 bases). V shed 4 bases and J shed 5 bases, with 9 bases lying between them. Germline V gene sequence: CDR1 LGHDT, CDR2 YNNKEL (reference sequence). The CDR3 runs 12 residues. This CDR3 reads CASSRYGNEQYF. The CDR3 DNA reads as TGTGCCAGCAGCCGATACGGGAACGAGCAGTACTTC.

The rearrangement links TRBV6-6 to TRBJ1-5, with 7 bases matching TRBD1. Germline V gene data show CDR1 as MNHNY and CDR2 as SVGAGI (reference sequence). The ends lost 5 bases at V and 7 bases at J; junction bases unmatched: 8. The CDR3 has 14 amino acids. This chain's CDR3 is CASSTRDSPQPQHF. The CDR3 DNA reads TGTGCCAGCAGTACACGGGACAGTCCCCAGCCCCAGCATTTT.

The chain joins TRBV28 to TRBJ2-5; D unclear. The V end was cut by 8 bases, the J end by 5 bases, with 6 bases between. The CDR3 has 10 residues. Per the germline V gene, CDR1 is MDHEN and CDR2 is SYDVKM. Here the CDR3 reads CASQRETQYF. The DNA for the CDR3 is TGTGCCAGCCAACGGGAGACCCAGTACTTC.

CDR3 region: CALRGWGLNEQFF. The CDR3 DNA reads TGTGCCTTACGGGGGTGGGGTTTGAATGAGCAGTTCTTC. The V call is TRBV30, the J call TRBJ2-1; possible D gene TRBD2, 6 bases. V was pared by 7 bases and J by 7 bases, with 17 bases between. CDR1 and CDR2 (germline): GTSNPN, SVGIG (reference sequence). CDR3 length: 13 amino acids.

V usage is TRBV19 and J usage is TRBJ1-2, with D possibly being TRBD1 (5 bases). This CDR3 has 17 amino acids. Looked up from germline, CDR1 is LNHDA and CDR2 is SQIVND (reference sequence). Trimming stripped 0 bases from V and 4 bases from J, with 18 bases between. CDR3 DNA sequence: TGTGCCAGTAGTATAGACCTCTTGTCTAGGGGTCTCTATGGCTACACCTTC. Protein: CASSIDLLSRGLYGYTF.

V usage is TRBV28 and J usage is TRBJ1-5; TRBD1 matches at 8 bases. V shed 6 bases and J 4 bases; nucleotides not matched to a gene: 11. The CDR3 has 16 amino acids. Germline V CDR1 and CDR2: MDHEN, SYDVKM. The CDR3 reads CASRGRQGMRNQPQHF. CDR3 nucleotide sequence: TGTGCCAGCAGGGGCAGACAGGGGATGAGGAATCAGCCCCAGCATTTT.

The J gene is TRBJ1-2, the V gene TRBV19; possible D gene TRBD1, 5 bases. Trimming pared 0 bases from V and 0 bases from J, leaving 8 bases between. This CDR3 has 15 amino acids. Germline CDR1 LNHDA, CDR2 SQIVND (reference sequence). The CDR3 DNA sequence: TGTGCCAGTAGTATAGAGTCGGGGGCTAACTATGGCTACACCTTC. It specifies CASSIESGANYGYTF. Looking up the rest from reference TRBV19 and TRBJ1-2 gives the full variable domain: DGGITQSPKYLFRKEGQNVTLSCEQNLNHDAMYWYRQDPGQGLRLIYYSQIVNDFQKGDIAEGYSVSREKKESFPLTVTSAQKNPTAFYLCASSIESGANYGYTFGSGTRLTVV.

The chain carries TRBV7-9 and TRBJ2-6, with unresolved D. In germline, CDR1 is SEHNR, CDR2 FQNEAQ (reference sequence). The V end lost 3 bases, the J end lost 2 bases, and 8 bases lay between the germline ends. This CDR3 comprises 15 residues. CDR3 in DNA: TGTGCCAGCAGCTTTACGGTTGCTGGGGCCAACGTCCTGACTTTC. Translating it yields CASSFTVAGANVLTF.

The V and J genes are TRBV5-4 and TRBJ2-7; D may be TRBD2 (6 bases). The CDR3 totals 14 residues. Germline CDR1 is SGHNT and CDR2 is YYREEE (reference sequence). Trimming pared 2 bases from V and 2 bases from J, leaving 11 bases between. CDR3 sequence: CASSFGGSTYEQYF. CDR3 sequence (DNA): TGTGCCAGCAGCTTTGGGGGGTCGACCTACGAGCAGTACTTC.

The chain couples TRBV6-4 to TRBJ2-2, with D possibly matching TRBD1 (5 bases). This CDR3 is built from 15 residues. Germline CDR1 is MRHNA and CDR2 is SNTAGT. V was shortened by 0 bases and J by 2 bases, with 7 bases between the two germline ends. The CDR3 coding sequence is TGTGCCAGCAGTGACTCTCAGGGAAACACCGGGGAGCTGTTTTTT. It translates to CASSDSQGNTGELFF.

This clone was detected only once. This chain's CDR3 is CASSLGRQPQHF. The CDR3 nucleotides read TGTGCCAGCAGTTTAGGGCGTCAGCCCCAGCATTTT. The rearrangement uses TRBV28 and TRBJ1-5; D is undetermined. The V gene's germline CDR1 is MDHEN and CDR2 SYDVKM. The CDR3 length is 12 residues. V gave up 2 bases and J gave up 6 bases, with 5 bases separating them.

The chain joins TRBV9 to TRBJ2-4; 8 bases are a match to TRBD1. Germline-derived CDR1 and CDR2 are SGDLS and YYNGEE. The CDR3 sequence is 14 residues long. V lost 2 bases and J lost 11; bases outside the gene matches: 9. The CDR3, as DNA: TGTGCCAGCAGCGTCGGACAGGGTGCCTCTCTTCAGTACTTC. This encodes CASSVGQGASLQYF.

The chain links TRBV27 to TRBJ1-2; TRBD1 agrees at 9 bases. The CDR3 contains 15 residues. V was clipped by 5 bases and J by 1 base; unmatched bases: 5. Germline V CDR1 and CDR2: MNHEY, SMNVEV (reference sequence). The DNA for the CDR3 is TGTGCCAGCAGTCCAGGACAGGGGATTAACTATGGCTACACCTTC. This codes for CASSPGQGINYGYTF.

The chain carries TRBV2 and TRBJ1-2; D not certain. This CDR3 has 15 amino acids. V was trimmed by 1 base and J by 3 bases, leaving 12 bases between them. Germline V lookup: CDR1 SNHLY, CDR2 FYNNEI. The CDR3 nucleotides read TGTGCCAGCAGTGAAGGAGGCGGATTACACTATGGCTACACCTTC. The encoded protein is CASSEGGGLHYGYTF.

The V call is TRBV19, the J call TRBJ1-2; TRBD1 agrees at 8 bases. Germline loops: CDR1 LNHDA, CDR2 SQIVND (reference sequence). This CDR3 is 15 amino acids long. J lost 4 bases, V lost 5 bases, and 9 bases had no gene match. The CDR3, as DNA: TGTGCCAGTAGTCCCCGACAGGGGCTTAGCTATGGCTACACCTTC. As protein: CASSPRQGLSYGYTF.

The chain employs TRBV3-1 (or the pseudogene TRBV3-2) and TRBJ1-1, with D perhaps TRBD1 (6 bases). Trimming took 8 bases from V and 3 from J, leaving 16 bases between them. This CDR3 comprises 14 residues. CDR1 is LGHDT and CDR2 is YNNKEL in the germline V gene (reference sequence). CDR3 region: CASSTRDTYTEAFF. In nucleotides, the CDR3 is TGTGCCAGCTCGACCCGGGACACTTACACTGAAGCTTTCTTT.

In this sample, this clone turned up once. V and J are TRBV28 and TRBJ2-5, with TRBD2 identical over 9 bases. The CDR3 is 18 residues long. Germline-derived CDR1 and CDR2 are MDHEN and SYDVKM. The V segment lost 7 bases and the J segment 4 bases; nucleotides outside the gene matches: 19. CDR3 in amino acids: CASNSRLAGGPAGETQYF. CDR3 coding DNA: TGTGCCAGCAATTCTCGCCTTGCGGGGGGGCCGGCGGGAGAGACCCAGTACTTC.

The rearrangement links TRBV10-3 to TRBJ2-1, with TRBD2 matching 8 bases. The germline CDR1 and CDR2 sequences are ENHRY and SYGVKD. The CDR3 length is 16 residues. V dropped 10 bases and J dropped 0; count of bases not matched to a gene: 11. The chain's CDR3 is CATWLSGGSSYNEQFF. In DNA form, the CDR3 reads TGTGCCACCTGGTTAAGCGGGGGAAGCTCCTACAATGAGCAGTTCTTC.

V is TRBV7-8 and J is TRBJ1-4; possible D gene TRBD1, 6 bases. CDR1 SGHVS and CDR2 FQNEAQ come from the germline V gene. CDR3 length equals 16 residues. Trimming stripped 3 bases from V and 0 bases from J, with 11 bases between. This chain's CDR3 is CASSLRQAATNEKLFF. The CDR3 DNA sequence: TGTGCCAGCAGCTTGCGACAGGCGGCAACTAATGAAAAACTGTTTTTT. Full variable domain (rest looked up from reference TRBV7-8 and TRBJ1-4): GAGVSQSPRYKVAKRGQDVALRCDPISGHVSLFWYQQALGQGPEFLTYFQNEAQLDKSGLPSDRFFAERPEGSVSTLKIQRTQQEDSAVYLCASSLRQAATNEKLFFGSGTQLSVL.

V gene TRBV7-2 combines with J gene TRBJ1-2; weak D call: TRBD1 (5 bases). CDR3 size: 13 residues. In germline, CDR1 is SGHTA, CDR2 FQGNSA. V gave up 1 base and J gave up 5 bases, with 8 bases separating them. The CDR3 nucleotides are TGTGCCAGCAGCTTAGGGGGGGAGTATGGCTACACCTTC. It encodes CASSLGGEYGYTF.

The chain joins TRBV5-1 to TRBJ2-7; a possible D gene is TRBD1 (5 bases). The CDR3 has 15 residues. Deletions cut 1 base from V and 2 bases from J, with 13 bases between. CDR1 is SGHRS and CDR2 is YFSETQ in the germline V gene. For the CDR3, the DNA is TGCGCCAGCAGCTTGTTTTTACAGGTTCCCTACGAGCAGTACTTC. It codes for CASSLFLQVPYEQYF.

The rearrangement links TRBV7-6 to TRBJ2-2; TRBD1 matches at 7 bases. This CDR3 is 16 amino acids long. After removal of 5 bases from V and 5 bases from J, the junction contained 11 bases not matched to a gene. In germline, CDR1 is SGHVS, CDR2 FNYEAQ. The CDR3: CASSEIPGQWTGELFF. The CDR3 DNA sequence: TGTGCCAGCAGCGAAATTCCGGGACAGTGGACCGGGGAGCTGTTTTTT.

The chain recombines TRBV7-8 with TRBJ1-1; weak D call: TRBD1 (6 bases). From germline, CDR1 is SGHVS and CDR2 FQNEAQ. Trimming pared 7 bases from V and 0 bases from J, leaving 15 bases between. The CDR3 runs 15 residues. The CDR3 bases are TGTGCCAGCATGGGAGGGGGGGTACTGAACACTGAAGCTTTCTTT. This translates into CASMGGGVLNTEAFF.